This TCR beta chain was sequenced for a study of shared clonotypes between healthy human individuals. The method was immunoSEQ multiplex PCR; TCRdb's version includes in-frame clones alone and lacks a portion of them. The table shows roughly 2 million clones, with about 94% occurring only once. This CDR3 comprises 12 residues. Per the germline V gene, CDR1 is MNHNS and CDR2 is SASEGT. Germline trimming cut 6 bases from V and 8 bases from J; bases unmatched to any gene: 6. This receptor was taken from a man between 18 and 29 years old in good health. The chain is built from TRBV6-1 and TRBJ1-1, with 7 positions matching TRBD1. The specimen was naive CD4+ T cells sorted from blood. Specified subset: CD45RA+ positively selected. The CDR3 DNA sequence: TGTGCCAGCAGGTGGACAGGCCAGGAAGCTTTCTTT. Translated, it gives CASRWTGQEAFF.